The 27 T cell receptor beta chains below come from one sample, sequenced in a study of long-term antiretroviral therapy in people with HIV. An immunoSEQ assay, version v3.0, was performed at survey level. TCRdb keeps only in-frame clones here, not all; method: immunoSEQ multiplex PCR. Of approximately 12,000 clones listed, roughly 77% are singletons. Sequenced here: unsorted PBMCs, sampled about 3.3 years before starting antiretroviral therapy. These TCRs come from a man in his forties or fifties with HIV.

The chain uses TRBV7-2 and TRBJ1-1; no clear D gene. Germline values: CDR1 SGHTA, CDR2 FQGNSA. V shed 6 bases and J shed 1 base, with 9 bases lying between them. The CDR3 is 13 residues long. The CDR3 is CASRALRNTEAFF. The CDR3 nucleotides are TGTGCCAGCAGGGCCTTACGGAACACTGAAGCTTTCTTT.

This chain connects TRBV4-3 to TRBJ2-7; perhaps TRBD1 as D (7 bases). The V end was cut by 4 bases, the J end by 5 bases, with 18 bases between. The germline V gene has CDR1 LGHNA and CDR2 YSLEER. This CDR3 is 15 amino acids long. CDR3 sequence: CASSPGGGGLDEQYF. CDR3 nucleotide sequence: TGCGCCAGCAGCCCAGGAGGAGGGGGCTTGGACGAGCAGTACTTC.

The table lists this clone with a count of one. V usage is TRBV7-3 and J usage is TRBJ2-7, with D unclear. V gave up 2 bases and J gave up 3 bases, with 11 bases separating them. The CDR3 contains 14 residues. Germline values: CDR1 SGHTA, CDR2 FQGTGA. CDR3 residues: CASSLEVVGYEQYF. The DNA for the CDR3 is TGTGCCAGCAGCTTAGAGGTGGTTGGCTACGAGCAGTACTTC. The whole variable domain, filled in from reference TRBV7-3 and TRBJ2-7, reads GAGVSQTPSNKVTEKGKYVELRCDPISGHTALYWYRQSLGQGPEFLIYFQGTGAADDSGLPNDRFFAVRPEGSVSTLKIQRTERGDSAVYLCASSLEVVGYEQYFGPGTRLTVT.

This chain links TRBV11-2 with TRBJ2-7; D perhaps matches TRBD2 (6 bases). V lost 1 base and J lost 4, with 14 bases in between. CDR1 is SGHAT, CDR2 FQNNGV, per germline. The CDR3 length is 15 residues. In DNA, the CDR3 is TGTGCCAGCAGCTTAGCCCGGACGGGAGCGTACGAGCAGTACTTC. Translated, it gives CASSLARTGAYEQYF. The full variable domain, in which reference TRBV11-2 and TRBJ2-7 provide the parts outside the CDR3, is EAGVAQSPRYKIIEKRQSVAFWCNPISGHATLYWYQQILGQGPKLLIQFQNNGVVDDSQLPKDRFSAERLKGVDSTLKIQPAKLEDSAVYLCASSLARTGAYEQYFGPGTRLTVT.

The gene calls are TRBV18 and TRBJ1-5; tentatively, D is TRBD1 (6 bases). This CDR3 is 15 amino acids long. The V end lost 3 bases, the J end lost 7 bases, and 16 bases lay between the germline ends. Germline V gene lookup returns CDR1 KGHSH and CDR2 LQKENI. Written as DNA, the CDR3 is TGTGCCAGCTCACCTTTAGGACAGTCTAACCAGCCCCAGCATTTT. Translating gives CASSPLGQSNQPQHF.

This chain uses TRBV29-1 with TRBJ1-1, with TRBD1 identical over 7 bases. After removal of 6 bases from V and 0 bases from J, the junction contained 31 bases not matched to a gene. Germline assignment: CDR1 SQVTM and CDR2 ANQGSEA. This CDR3 comprises 22 residues. DNA for the CDR3: TGCAGCGTAATCTGTGAGTCACCGCGGGCCGGGACAGACCTTCTTATGAACACTGAAGCTTTCTTT. It translates to CSVICESPRAGTDLLMNTEAFF.

By sample fraction, this clone is medium-sized. The chain links TRBV6-1 to TRBJ1-2, with 8 bases aligning to TRBD1. Germline values: CDR1 MNHNS, CDR2 SASEGT. This CDR3 comprises 14 residues. V lost 4 bases and J lost 8; bases outside the gene matches: 9. CDR3 protein: CASSVERTGNGYTF. CDR3 sequence (DNA): TGTGCCAGCAGTGTAGAACGGACAGGGAACGGCTACACCTTC.

The chain couples TRBV29-1 to TRBJ2-7; 7 bases agree with TRBD1. CDR3 size: 15 residues. The junction had 11 bases not matched to a gene; V was cut back by 3 bases and J by 3 bases. CDR1 is SQVTM, CDR2 ANQGSEA, per germline. The CDR3 sequence: CSVDQRDSARYEQYF. CDR3 DNA: TGCAGCGTTGACCAAAGGGACAGCGCCCGCTACGAGCAGTACTTC.

J is TRBJ2-1 and V is TRBV29-1; 12 bases are shared with TRBD2. The CDR3 has 19 amino acids. V lost 6 bases and J lost 0; bases outside the gene matches: 15. Per germline, CDR1 SQVTM and CDR2 ANQGSEA. CDR3 coding DNA: TGCAGCGTCTCTGGACTAGCGGGAAGCACACACAGCTCCTACAATGAGCAGTTCTTC. Translated: CSVSGLAGSTHSSYNEQFF.

This chain connects TRBV7-6 to TRBJ2-7; 7 bases are shared with TRBD1. The CDR3 totals 15 residues. Germline V lookup: CDR1 SGHVS, CDR2 FNYEAQ. J was trimmed by 2 bases and V by 0 bases; bases with no gene match: 4. CDR3 region: CASSLASGGTYEQYF. DNA for the CDR3: TGTGCCAGCAGCTTAGCATCAGGGGGAACCTACGAGCAGTACTTC. Looking up the rest from reference TRBV7-6 and TRBJ2-7 gives the full variable domain: GAGVSQSPRYKVTKRGQDVALRCDPISGHVSLYWYRQALGQGPEFLTYFNYEAQQDKSGLPNDRFSAERPEGSISTLTIQRTEQRDSAMYRCASSLASGGTYEQYFGPGTRLTVT.

V and J are TRBV9 and TRBJ2-1; 9 positions agree with TRBD2. There are 14 residues in the CDR3. CDR1 is SGDLS, CDR2 YYNGEE, per germline. Trimming removed 0 bases from V and 9 bases from J; junction bases left unmatched: 4. The CDR3 DNA reads TGTGCCAGCAGCGTAGTTAGCGGGAGCCCTGAGCAGTTCTTC. This encodes CASSVVSGSPEQFF.

V gene TRBV6-6 combines with J gene TRBJ1-4; D is possibly TRBD1 (5 bases). Trimming stripped 2 bases from V and 11 bases from J, with 18 bases between. The CDR3 consists of 15 residues. Germline V CDR1 and CDR2: MNHNY, SVGAGI (reference sequence). CDR3 residues: CASSYLRGGGEKLFF. The CDR3 DNA reads as TGTGCCAGCAGTTACCTCCGGGGCGGAGGGGAGAAACTGTTTTTT.

The chain uses TRBV28 and TRBJ1-2; D is ambiguous. This CDR3 comprises 13 residues. V lost 3 bases and J 2 bases, leaving 7 bases between the germline ends. The germline V gene has CDR1 MDHEN and CDR2 SYDVKM. Here the CDR3 DNA reads TGTGCCAGCAGTTTCGACGGGAACTATGGCTACACCTTC. This gives the protein CASSFDGNYGYTF.

This sequence joins TRBV7-2 and TRBJ2-1, with a weak D call TRBD2 (7 bases). The CDR3 runs to 15 residues. Germline CDR1 reads SGHTA; CDR2 reads FQGNSA. The V end lost 5 bases, the J end lost 7 bases, and 18 bases lay between the germline ends. The CDR3 coding sequence is TGTGCCAGCAGCCCATATGGGGGAGGGGGGAATGAGCAGTTCTTC. Its protein product is CASSPYGGGGNEQFF.

This chain links TRBV15 with TRBJ1-2; D unclear. Germline lookup yields CDR1 LNHNV and CDR2 YYDKDF (reference sequence). The CDR3 length is 13 residues. V lost 5 bases, J lost 4 bases, and 11 bases lay in between. CDR3 in amino acids: CATSRTPSYGYTF. The CDR3 bases are TGTGCCACCAGCCGGACCCCCTCCTATGGCTACACCTTC.

The J gene is TRBJ1-1, the V gene TRBV7-9; the D gene is possibly TRBD1 (5 bases). The germline CDR1 and CDR2 sequences are SEHNR and FQNEAQ (reference sequence). Deletions cut 8 bases from V and 0 bases from J, with 13 bases between. This CDR3 contains 14 residues. CDR3 sequence reads: CASPDRLMNTEAFF. The CDR3 DNA reads as TGTGCCAGCCCCGACAGACTAATGAACACTGAAGCTTTCTTT.

The chain recombines TRBV5-1 with TRBJ2-7; TRBD2 might be the D (6 bases). V was pared by 1 base and J by 4 bases, with 12 bases between. The CDR3 sequence is 14 residues long. Looked up from germline, CDR1 is SGHRS and CDR2 is YFSETQ. The CDR3 DNA follows: TGCGCCAGCAGCTTGCACGGGAGAGAATACGAGCAGTACTTC. This translates into CASSLHGREYEQYF.

This chain links TRBV11-3 with TRBJ1-1; D remains ambiguous. Germline values: CDR1 SGHNT, CDR2 YENEEA. The CDR3 loop spans 12 amino acids. Deletions cut 1 base from V and 5 bases from J, with 5 bases between. Here the CDR3 DNA reads TGTGCCAGCAGCTTAGGACTTACTGAAGCTTTCTTT. Protein product: CASSLGLTEAFF.

The chain links TRBV5-1 to TRBJ2-1; TRBD2 agrees at 10 bases. The germline V gene encodes CDR1 SGHRS and CDR2 YFSETQ. The CDR3 runs to 14 residues. With V trimmed by 7 bases and J by 6 bases, 7 bases remained unmatched. CDR3 nucleotide sequence: TGCGCCAGCGGCTCTAGCGGGAGAGGCAATGAGCAGTTCTTC. Its protein product is CASGSSGRGNEQFF.

The CDR3 loop is CASSLRGYEQYF. The CDR3 nucleotides are TGTGCCAGCAGTTTACGGGGGTACGAGCAGTACTTC. This rearrangement joins TRBV28 to TRBJ2-7, with D maybe TRBD2 (6 bases). The V gene's germline CDR1 is MDHEN and CDR2 SYDVKM. Trimming removed 2 bases from V and 4 bases from J, with 6 bases in between. The CDR3 spans 12 residues.

In its sample, this clone was seen a few times. The chain is built from TRBV28 and TRBJ1-1; no definite D call. Trimming took 11 bases from V and 11 from J, leaving 15 bases between them. The CDR3 has 10 residues. The V gene's germline CDR1 is MDHEN and CDR2 SYDVKM. The DNA of the CDR3 is TGTGCCTCCTCGGCAGTAGAGGCTTTCTTT. Protein product: CASSAVEAFF.

The rearrangement uses TRBV6-4 and TRBJ2-3; a weak D match, TRBD2 (6 bases). V was clipped by 2 bases and J by 2 bases, with 14 bases between them. The germline V gene has CDR1 MRHNA and CDR2 SNTAGT. The CDR3 loop spans 16 amino acids. CDR3 bases: TGTGCCAGCAGTGACGGCTACGGGGGTAACACAGATACGCAGTATTTT. Translation gives CASSDGYGGNTDTQYF.

V gene TRBV30 combines with J gene TRBJ2-2, with TRBD2 matching over 8 bases. There are 14 residues in the CDR3. V lost 3 bases, J lost 3 bases, and 3 bases stayed unmatched. The germline CDR1 and CDR2 sequences are GTSNPN and SVGIG (reference sequence). The DNA for the CDR3 is TGTGCCTGGAGCGGGGGGGGATACACCGGGGAGCTGTTTTTT. Amino acid sequence: CAWSGGGYTGELFF.

V gene TRBV5-4 combines with J gene TRBJ2-7; 11 bases align to TRBD2. The CDR3 has 19 residues. CDR1 is SGHNT and CDR2 is YYREEE in the germline V gene (reference sequence). Germline trimming cut 1 base from V and 5 bases from J; bases unmatched to any gene: 17. The CDR3 DNA reads as TGTGCCAGCAGCTTGTTGGGACTGAACGTTCCGGGACTAGCGGACGAGCAGTACTTC. Translating it yields CASSLLGLNVPGLADEQYF.

CDR3 bases: TGTGCTAGTGGCCTCGGGACTAGCGGGTACAACACCGGGGAGCTGTTTTTT. Translating it yields CASGLGTSGYNTGELFF. The chain joins TRBV12-5 to TRBJ2-2, with TRBD2 matching over 12 bases. The CDR3 is 17 amino acids. Unmatched junction bases numbered 7, after V lost 6 bases and J lost 2 bases. Looked up from germline, CDR1 is LGHNT and CDR2 is FRNRAP.

CDR3 nucleotide sequence: TGTGCCAGTAGTATAGCACAGGGTCCGCAGGAGCAGTACTTC. Its translation is CASSIAQGPQEQYF. The chain uses TRBV19 and TRBJ2-7; TRBD1 is a possible D gene (6 bases). This CDR3 has 14 residues. Trimming removed 1 base from V and 7 bases from J, with 14 bases in between. Germline V gene lookup returns CDR1 LNHDA and CDR2 SQIVND (reference sequence).

This clone is labeled medium-sized. V is TRBV4-1 and J is TRBJ1-3; D unclear. This CDR3 contains 16 residues. CDR1 MGHRA and CDR2 YSYEKL come from the germline V gene. Deletions cut 2 bases from V and 0 bases from J, with 11 bases between. In DNA, the CDR3 is TGCGCCAGCAGCCAAAGCCTATCAAGCTCTGGAAACACCATATATTTT. It codes for CASSQSLSSSGNTIYF.